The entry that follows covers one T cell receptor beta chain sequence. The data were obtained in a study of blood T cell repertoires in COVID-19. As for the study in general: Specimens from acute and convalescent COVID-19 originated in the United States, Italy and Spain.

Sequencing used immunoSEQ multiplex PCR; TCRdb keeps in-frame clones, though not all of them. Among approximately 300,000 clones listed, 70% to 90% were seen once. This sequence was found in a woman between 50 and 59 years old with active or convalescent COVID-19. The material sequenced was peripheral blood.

CDR3 sequence: CASTGTGYQGGYTF. DNA of the CDR3: TGTGCCAGTACAGGGACAGGGTACCAGGGTGGCTACACCTTC. V is TRBV19 and J is TRBJ1-2; 9 bases align to TRBD1. This CDR3 has 14 residues. J gave up 7 bases and V 7 bases, and 10 bases lay outside the gene matches. The germline V gene encodes CDR1 LNHDA and CDR2 SQIVND (reference sequence).